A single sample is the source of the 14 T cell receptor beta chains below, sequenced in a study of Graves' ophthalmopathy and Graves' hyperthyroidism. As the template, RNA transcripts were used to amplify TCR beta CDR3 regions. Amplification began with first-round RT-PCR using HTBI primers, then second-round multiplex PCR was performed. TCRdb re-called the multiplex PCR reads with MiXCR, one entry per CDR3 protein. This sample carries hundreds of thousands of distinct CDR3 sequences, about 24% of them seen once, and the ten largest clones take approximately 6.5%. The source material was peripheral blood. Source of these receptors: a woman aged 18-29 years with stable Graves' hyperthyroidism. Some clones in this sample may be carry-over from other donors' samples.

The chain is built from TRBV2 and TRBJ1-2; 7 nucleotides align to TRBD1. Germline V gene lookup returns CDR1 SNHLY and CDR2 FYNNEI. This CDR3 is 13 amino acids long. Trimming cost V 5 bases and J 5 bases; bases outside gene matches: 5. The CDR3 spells CASSKGTEYGYTF. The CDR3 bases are TGTGCCAGCAGTAAAGGGACAGAATATGGCTACACCTTC.

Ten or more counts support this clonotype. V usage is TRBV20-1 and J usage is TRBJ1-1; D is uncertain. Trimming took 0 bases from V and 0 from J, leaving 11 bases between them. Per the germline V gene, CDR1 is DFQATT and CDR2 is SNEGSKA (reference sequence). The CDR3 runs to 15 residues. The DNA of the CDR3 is TGCAGTGCTAGAGATCCCCTGAGAGTGAACACTGAAGCTTTCTTT. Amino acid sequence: CSARDPLRVNTEAFF.

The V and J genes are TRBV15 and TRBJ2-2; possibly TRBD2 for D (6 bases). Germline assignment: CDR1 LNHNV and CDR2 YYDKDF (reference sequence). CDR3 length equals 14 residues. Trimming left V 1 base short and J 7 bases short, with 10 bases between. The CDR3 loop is CATSRAPSVGELFF. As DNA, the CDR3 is TGTGCCACCAGCAGAGCCCCTAGCGTCGGGGAGCTGTTTTTT.

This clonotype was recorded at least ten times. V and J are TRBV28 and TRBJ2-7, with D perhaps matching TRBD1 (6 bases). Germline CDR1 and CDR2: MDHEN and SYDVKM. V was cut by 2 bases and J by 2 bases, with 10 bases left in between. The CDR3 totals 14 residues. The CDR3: CASSLKQGAYEQYF. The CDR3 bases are TGTGCCAGCAGTTTAAAACAGGGTGCCTACGAGCAGTACTTC.

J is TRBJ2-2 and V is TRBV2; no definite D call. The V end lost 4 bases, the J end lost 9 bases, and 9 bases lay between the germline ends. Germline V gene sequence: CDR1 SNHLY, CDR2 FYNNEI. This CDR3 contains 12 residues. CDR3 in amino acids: CASSVKGRELFF. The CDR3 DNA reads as TGTGCCAGCAGTGTAAAGGGCCGGGAGCTGTTTTTT.

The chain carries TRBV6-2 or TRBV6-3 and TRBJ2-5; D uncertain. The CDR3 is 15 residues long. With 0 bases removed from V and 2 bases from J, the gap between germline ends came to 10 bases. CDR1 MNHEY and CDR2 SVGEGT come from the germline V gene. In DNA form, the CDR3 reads TGTGCCAGCAGTTACTCGCTGAGAATACAAGAGACCCAGTACTTC. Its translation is CASSYSLRIQETQYF.

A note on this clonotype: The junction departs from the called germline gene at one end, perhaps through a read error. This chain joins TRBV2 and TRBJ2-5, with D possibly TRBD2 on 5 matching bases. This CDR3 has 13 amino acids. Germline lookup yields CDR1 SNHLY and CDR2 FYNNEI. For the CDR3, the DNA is TGTTCCAGCTATTGGACGGGACAAGAGACCCAGTACTTC. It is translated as CSSYWTGQETQYF.

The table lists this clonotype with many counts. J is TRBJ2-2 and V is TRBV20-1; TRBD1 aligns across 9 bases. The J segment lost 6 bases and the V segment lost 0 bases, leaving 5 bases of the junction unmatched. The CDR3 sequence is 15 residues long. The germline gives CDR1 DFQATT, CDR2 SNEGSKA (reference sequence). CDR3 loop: CSAREWDRDAGELFF. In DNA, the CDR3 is TGCAGTGCTAGAGAGTGGGACAGGGACGCCGGGGAGCTGTTTTTT.

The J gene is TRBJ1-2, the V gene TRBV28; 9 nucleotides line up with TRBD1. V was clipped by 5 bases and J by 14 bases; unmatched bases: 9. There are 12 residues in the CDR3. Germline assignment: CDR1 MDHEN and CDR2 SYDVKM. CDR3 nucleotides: TGTGCCAGCAGTCCTACCACAGGGGGCAATACCTTC. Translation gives CASSPTTGGNTF.

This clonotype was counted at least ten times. The DNA of the CDR3 is TGTGCCAGCGGGCCGATAGCGGGGACAGAGACCCAGTACTTC. This translates into CASGPIAGTETQYF. This chain joins TRBV12-3 or TRBV12-4 and TRBJ2-5; 8 bases line up with TRBD2. This CDR3 is 14 amino acids long. V shed 8 bases and J 4 bases; nucleotides not matched to a gene: 9.

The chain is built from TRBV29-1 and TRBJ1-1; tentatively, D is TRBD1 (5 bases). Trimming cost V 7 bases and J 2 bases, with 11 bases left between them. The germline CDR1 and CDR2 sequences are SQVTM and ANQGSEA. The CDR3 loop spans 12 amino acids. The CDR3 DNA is TGCAGCGGCATGACAGTCAACACTGAAGCTTTCTTT. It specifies CSGMTVNTEAFF.

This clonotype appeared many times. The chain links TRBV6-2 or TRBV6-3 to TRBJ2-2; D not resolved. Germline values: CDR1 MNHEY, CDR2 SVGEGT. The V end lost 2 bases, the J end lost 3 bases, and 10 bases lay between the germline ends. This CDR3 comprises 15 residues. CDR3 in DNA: TGTGCCAGCAGTTACGTGTTGGTGGACACCGGGGAGCTGTTTTTT. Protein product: CASSYVLVDTGELFF.

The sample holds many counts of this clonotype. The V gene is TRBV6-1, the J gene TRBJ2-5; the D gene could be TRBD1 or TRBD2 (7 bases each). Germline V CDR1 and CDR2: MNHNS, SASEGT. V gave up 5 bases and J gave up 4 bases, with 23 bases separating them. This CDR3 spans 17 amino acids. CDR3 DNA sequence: TGTGCCAGCAGTCAGGGGGGGCAGTCGGTTGGGCGAGAGACCCAGTACTTC. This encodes CASSQGGQSVGRETQYF.

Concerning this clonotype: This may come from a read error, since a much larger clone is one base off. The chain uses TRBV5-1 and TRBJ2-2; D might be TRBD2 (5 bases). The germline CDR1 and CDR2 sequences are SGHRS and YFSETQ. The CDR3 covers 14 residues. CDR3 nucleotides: TGCGCCAGCAGCCGCAACACGAACACCGGGGAGCTGTTGTTT. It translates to CASSRNTNTGELLF. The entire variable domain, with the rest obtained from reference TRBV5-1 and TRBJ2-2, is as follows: KAGVTQTPRYLIKTRGQQVTLSCSPISGHRSVSWYQQTPGQGLQFLFEYFSETQRNKGNFPGRFSGRQFSNSRSEMNVSTLELGDSALYLCASSRNTNTGELLFGEGSRLTVL.